These 27 T cell receptor beta chains were sequenced from one sample in a study of identical twins (TCRdb year 2016). Library construction relied on 5' RACE. The sequencer was an Illumina HiSeq 2000. Using fastp trimming at Q25 and MiXCR clonotype assembly, TCRdb reanalyzed the public sequencing data and kept in-frame beta chains. Under each unique CDR3 protein, matching rows form one entry showing the most common genes and DNA. The sample table records about 290,000 distinct CDR3 sequences; 8.5% to 9.5% of these occur just once. The ten largest make up around 7.1% of the sample. These records were also assigned to another study, of yellow fever vaccine responses in identical twins.

The sequenced material came from CD8+ T cells sorted from blood. These receptors all come from a woman between 18 and 29 years old in good health.

This clonotype was seen ten or more times. The gene calls are TRBV10-3 and TRBJ1-1; tentative D call: TRBD1 (6 bases). Germline lookup yields CDR1 ENHRY and CDR2 SYGVKD. V was clipped by 7 bases and J by 0 bases, with 12 bases between them. CDR3 length: 14 residues. The CDR3 sequence is CAINGDTLNTEAFF. The CDR3 nucleotides read TGTGCCATCAATGGGGACACCTTGAACACTGAAGCTTTCTTT.

There are a few counts of this clonotype. The chain is built from TRBV7-9 and TRBJ2-7; D is unresolved. V lost 4 bases and J 7 bases, leaving 11 bases between the germline ends. Germline CDR1 SEHNR, CDR2 FQNEAQ (reference sequence). This CDR3 contains 12 residues. CDR3 residues: CASSSGPGEQYF. CDR3 DNA sequence: TGTGCCAGCAGCTCCGGGCCCGGAGAGCAGTACTTC.

V and J are TRBV9 and TRBJ2-7, with 11 bases aligning to TRBD1. Germline V gene data show CDR1 as SGDLS and CDR2 as YYNGEE. CDR3 length equals 13 residues. V dropped 3 bases and J dropped 5; count of bases not matched to a gene: 1. For the CDR3, the DNA is TGTGCCAGCAGCGGGGGACAGGGGGACGAGCAGTACTTC. Translated, it gives CASSGGQGDEQYF.

V and J are TRBV7-2 and TRBJ2-7; 12 positions match TRBD2. The germline V gene has CDR1 SGHTA and CDR2 FQGNSA. V lost 5 bases to trimming and J lost 2 bases; unmatched junction nucleotides: 4. This CDR3 contains 15 residues. The CDR3 bases are TGTGCCAGCAGCGAGGGACTAGCGGGCGCCTACGAGCAGTACTTC. Protein: CASSEGLAGAYEQYF.

J is TRBJ2-1 and V is TRBV6-6; D uncertain. CDR1 is MNHNY, CDR2 SVGAGI, per germline (reference sequence). CDR3 length equals 12 residues. V was trimmed by 6 bases and J by 8 bases, leaving 11 bases between them. The CDR3 sequence is CASRPLEDEQFF. CDR3 DNA: TGTGCCAGCAGACCGCTAGAAGATGAGCAGTTCTTC.

This chain joins TRBV2 and TRBJ2-7; 8 bases align to TRBD1. J lost 7 bases, V lost 3 bases, and 8 bases had no gene match. The length of the CDR3 is 14 residues. Germline V gene sequence: CDR1 SNHLY, CDR2 FYNNEI. Written as DNA, the CDR3 is TGTGCCAGCAGTGAGTGGACAGGGCATGAGGAGCAGTACTTC. Amino acids: CASSEWTGHEEQYF. The entire variable domain, with the rest obtained from reference TRBV2 and TRBJ2-7, is as follows: EPEVTQTPSHQVTQMGQEVILRCVPISNHLYFYWYRQILGQKVEFLVSFYNNEISEKSEIFDDQFSVERPDGSNFTLKIRSTKLEDSAMYFCASSEWTGHEEQYFGPGTRLTVT.

This clonotype was recorded a few times. The chain recombines TRBV20-1 with TRBJ2-2; TRBD2 might be the D (6 bases). The CDR3 is 14 amino acids. Trimming pared 4 bases from V and 3 bases from J, leaving 12 bases between. Per the germline V gene, CDR1 is DFQATT and CDR2 is SNEGSKA (reference sequence). The CDR3 DNA reads TGCAGTGCTACGGAGGGGCGCGACACCGGGGAGCTGTTTTTT. Amino acid sequence: CSATEGRDTGELFF.

There are many counts of this clonotype. The chain combines TRBV10-3 with TRBJ2-3, with unresolved D. Per germline, CDR1 ENHRY and CDR2 SYGVKD. The CDR3 totals 12 residues. V was pared by 3 bases and J by 11 bases, with 12 bases between. The chain's CDR3 is CAISEGKIQQYF. The CDR3 DNA reads TGTGCCATCAGTGAAGGAAAGATACAGCAGTATTTT.

This clonotype has ten or more counts. V gene TRBV10-1 combines with J gene TRBJ2-7, with 14 bases identical to TRBD2. The V and J ends lost 3 bases and 3 bases, in that order; junction bases with no gene match: 16. Germline CDR1 and CDR2: WNHNN and SYGVQD (reference sequence). This CDR3 has 20 residues. CDR3 in amino acids: CASSDFGNGTSGSWGYEQYF. CDR3 coding DNA: TGCGCCAGCAGTGATTTCGGTAACGGGACTAGCGGGAGTTGGGGCTACGAGCAGTACTTC.

At least ten counts were recorded for this clonotype. The V gene is TRBV12-3 or TRBV12-4, the J gene TRBJ2-3, with D possibly TRBD2 on 7 matching bases. The CDR3 length is 15 residues. The V and J ends lost 8 bases and 5 bases respectively, with 20 bases between them. The CDR3 sequence is CASYRGGGQGDTQYF. In DNA form, the CDR3 reads TGTGCCAGCTACAGAGGGGGGGGGCAAGGAGATACGCAGTATTTT.

V usage is TRBV4-1 and J usage is TRBJ2-7; unclear D gene. V was shortened by 4 bases and J by 5 bases, with 18 bases between the two germline ends. Germline values: CDR1 MGHRA, CDR2 YSYEKL. This CDR3 has 15 residues. As DNA, the CDR3 is TGCGCCAGCAGCCCCCGTGGATCGTTGGTGGACGAGCAGTACTTC. Amino acid sequence: CASSPRGSLVDEQYF.

This clonotype was observed a handful of times. The chain joins TRBV7-2 to TRBJ2-3; TRBD2 matches 8 bases. In germline, CDR1 is SGHTA, CDR2 FQGNSA. J gave up 6 bases and V 10 bases, and 9 bases lay outside the gene matches. The CDR3 is 13 residues long. The CDR3 DNA reads as TGTGCCACCTCCGGGGGGGGGGCGGATACGCAGTATTTT. Residues: CATSGGGADTQYF.

As DNA, the CDR3 is TGTGCCAGCAGCAAAACGGTGGCTCACGTAGACGAGCAGTACTTC. Its protein product is CASSKTVAHVDEQYF. The chain is built from TRBV7-8 and TRBJ2-7, with D uncertain. The CDR3 runs to 15 residues. The V end was cut by 5 bases, the J end by 5 bases, with 19 bases between. Per the germline V gene, CDR1 is SGHVS and CDR2 is FQNEAQ.

This clonotype was detected many times. This chain connects TRBV10-3 to TRBJ2-7, with 12 bases aligning to TRBD2. Trimming removed 5 bases from V and 3 bases from J; junction bases left unmatched: 11. The CDR3 length is 17 residues. Germline assignment: CDR1 ENHRY and CDR2 SYGVKD. CDR3 protein: CAISKTGTSGLDYEQYF. DNA of the CDR3: TGTGCCATCAGTAAAACCGGGACTAGCGGGCTGGACTACGAGCAGTACTTC.

This clonotype occurred many times. The DNA for the CDR3 is TGTGCCTGGAGGGACAGGGAGGATGGCAACACCGGGGAGCTGTTTTTT. Protein product: CAWRDREDGNTGELFF. The chain combines TRBV30 with TRBJ2-2, with 8 nucleotides matching TRBD1. This CDR3 comprises 16 residues. Germline V gene lookup returns CDR1 GTSNPN and CDR2 SVGIG (reference sequence). The J segment lost 2 bases and the V segment lost 3 bases, leaving 8 bases of the junction unmatched.

Ten or more counts support this clonotype. The junction shows a germline mismatch at one end, possibly a read error. The chain recombines TRBV28 with TRBJ2-4; 10 nucleotides agree with TRBD1. This CDR3 is 13 amino acids long. CDR1 is MDHEN, CDR2 SYDVKM, per germline. In nucleotides, the CDR3 is TGTGCCAGCAGTTACAATCTCTGGGACAGGGGTAACTTC. Its translation: CASSYNLWDRGNF.

This clonotype was recorded many times. J is TRBJ1-6 and V is TRBV6-1, with D hard to call. Trimming stripped 7 bases from V and 7 bases from J, with 17 bases between. The CDR3 is 15 residues long. Germline V CDR1 and CDR2: MNHNS, SASEGT. CDR3 sequence (DNA): TGTGCCAGCATCCAGCGAGGAATCTACAATTCACCCCTCCACTTT. Protein: CASIQRGIYNSPLHF.

Comment on this clonotype: A single base separates this from a much larger clone, so it may be a read error. This chain links TRBV11-2 with TRBJ2-3, with TRBD2 identical over 8 bases. This CDR3 comprises 17 residues. Per the germline V gene, CDR1 is SGHAT and CDR2 is FQNNGV. With V trimmed by 5 bases and J by 4 bases, 14 bases remained unmatched. This CDR3 reads CASSPLTSESFADTQYF. Here the CDR3 DNA reads TGTGCCAGCAGCCCACTGACTAGCGAGAGTTTCGCAGATACGCAGTATTTT.

This clonotype came up a few times. The chain has TRBV4-1 and TRBJ2-2; D gene unclear. V lost 2 bases and J lost 6, with 7 bases in between. The CDR3 runs to 13 residues. The germline V gene encodes CDR1 MGHRA and CDR2 YSYEKL. CDR3 protein: CASSQKSPGELFF. CDR3 nucleotide sequence: TGCGCCAGCAGCCAAAAGAGTCCCGGGGAGCTGTTTTTT.

The gene calls are TRBV20-1 and TRBJ2-4, with unresolved D. The germline gives CDR1 DFQATT, CDR2 SNEGSKA (reference sequence). Trimming left V 6 bases short and J 6 bases short, with 18 bases between. This CDR3 contains 14 residues. The CDR3 DNA is TGCAGTGCCCATCATACAGAGATGCTAAACATTCAGTACTTC. Translating it yields CSAHHTEMLNIQYF.

This clonotype was observed a handful of times. The chain employs TRBV7-8 and TRBJ2-7, with 7 bases identical to TRBD1. Trimming took 4 bases from V and 3 from J; bases not matched to a gene: 9. The CDR3 is 15 amino acids. Germline CDR1 reads SGHVS; CDR2 reads FQNEAQ. The CDR3 loop reads CASSYFGTASYEQYF. As DNA, the CDR3 is TGTGCCAGCAGCTACTTTGGGACAGCAAGCTACGAGCAGTACTTC.

The rearrangement uses TRBV9 and TRBJ2-1; D remains ambiguous. Germline V lookup: CDR1 SGDLS, CDR2 YYNGEE. Between the trimmed V and J ends, which lost 3 bases and 7 bases, there was a span of 11 bases. The CDR3 is 13 amino acids. The CDR3: CASSAEHVNEQFF. The CDR3 DNA is TGTGCCAGCAGCGCGGAACATGTGAATGAGCAGTTCTTC.

This clonotype occurred many times. The chain uses TRBV20-1 and TRBJ2-6, with unresolved D. Trimming removed 5 bases from V and 0 bases from J, with 14 bases in between. CDR1 and CDR2 from the germline V gene are DFQATT and SNEGSKA (reference sequence). The CDR3 extends over 16 amino acids. CDR3 region: CSACTVLFSGANVLTF. CDR3 in DNA: TGCAGTGCTTGTACGGTCCTGTTCTCTGGGGCCAACGTCCTGACTTTC.

This clonotype was counted many times. The chain links TRBV20-1 to TRBJ2-2; tentatively, D is TRBD1 (6 bases). V lost 3 bases and J lost 5, with 16 bases in between. The CDR3 runs to 15 residues. Germline CDR1 DFQATT, CDR2 SNEGSKA (reference sequence). CDR3 sequence reads: CSASWGQGLTGELFF. In DNA, the CDR3 is TGCAGTGCTAGTTGGGGTCAGGGGTTGACCGGGGAGCTGTTTTTT.

V is TRBV20-1 and J is TRBJ2-7; perhaps TRBD1 as D (5 bases). The V end was cut by 6 bases, the J end by 2 bases, with 17 bases between. The CDR3 loop spans 14 amino acids. Germline V CDR1 and CDR2: DFQATT, SNEGSKA (reference sequence). As DNA, the CDR3 is TGCAGTGCCGACCGCCCCCAGGGAACCTACGAGCAGTACTTC. Translated, it gives CSADRPQGTYEQYF.

This chain links TRBV28 with TRBJ2-5; TRBD1 matches 7 bases. V lost 2 bases, J lost 4 bases, and 10 bases stayed unmatched. Germline loops: CDR1 MDHEN, CDR2 SYDVKM. The CDR3 runs to 16 residues. This CDR3 reads CASSLNTGVLGETQYF. CDR3 nucleotides: TGTGCCAGCAGTTTAAATACAGGGGTTTTAGGAGAGACCCAGTACTTC.

The genes are TRBV19 and TRBJ1-6; no firm D call. V lost 1 base and J 6 bases, leaving 13 bases between the germline ends. The CDR3 runs 16 residues. In germline, CDR1 is LNHDA, CDR2 SQIVND (reference sequence). DNA of the CDR3: TGTGCCAGTAGTATAGTGGCAGCATCGGGTAATTCACCCCTCCACTTT. Protein sequence: CASSIVAASGNSPLHF. The full variable domain, completed using reference TRBV19 and TRBJ1-6, is DGGITQSPKYLFRKEGQNVTLSCEQNLNHDAMYWYRQDPGQGLRLIYYSQIVNDFQKGDIAEGYSVSREKKESFPLTVTSAQKNPTAFYLCASSIVAASGNSPLHFGNGTRLTVT.